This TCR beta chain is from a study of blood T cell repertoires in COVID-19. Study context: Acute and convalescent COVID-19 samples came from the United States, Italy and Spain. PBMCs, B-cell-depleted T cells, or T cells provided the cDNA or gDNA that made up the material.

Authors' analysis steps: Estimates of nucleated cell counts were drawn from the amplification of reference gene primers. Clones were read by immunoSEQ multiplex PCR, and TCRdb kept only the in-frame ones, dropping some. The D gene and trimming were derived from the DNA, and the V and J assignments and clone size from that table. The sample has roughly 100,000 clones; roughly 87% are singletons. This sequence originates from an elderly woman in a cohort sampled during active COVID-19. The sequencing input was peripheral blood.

The CDR3 protein is CAISIGGDNEQFF. In nucleotides, the CDR3 is TGTGCCATCAGTATCGGCGGGGATAATGAGCAGTTCTTC. V and J are TRBV10-3 and TRBJ2-1, with D possibly matching TRBD2 (6 bases). The V and J ends lost 5 bases and 7 bases respectively, with 12 bases between them. Germline V CDR1 and CDR2: ENHRY, SYGVKD. The CDR3 has 13 residues.